This T cell receptor beta chain was obtained from a study of human T cells and chemical hapten exposure. Study-wide context: Sensitization involved placing 2% DPC onto an approximately 2 cm by approximately 2 cm region of upper inner arm skin.

Time point here: patch test 1, 2 weeks after DPC sensitization. Noted treatment: therapeutic diphenylcyclopropenone sensitization with weekly scalp DPC. Every donor had alopecia and was 18 to 70 years old; all were suitable for DPC. Unfractionated whole blood was the source from which total RNA was extracted. TCRdb ran MiXCR on the RACE reads and lists one entry per CDR3 protein. This sample has about 69,000 distinct CDR3 sequences, with more than 30% found just once. Deletions cut 6 bases from V and 1 base from J, with 10 bases between. Looked up from germline, CDR1 is DFQATT and CDR2 is SNEGSKA (reference sequence). CDR3 length equals 13 residues.

The sample here was whole blood, taken in connection with sensitization to the hapten diphenylcyclopropenone (DPC). The chain recombines TRBV20-1 with TRBJ1-5; the D is unclear. The sequence was collected from a man aged 35 to 55 with alopecia areata. Some clones in this sample may be carry-over from other donors' samples. The chain's CDR3 is CSARDPSNQPQHF. Here the CDR3 DNA reads TGCAGTGCGCGAGATCCGAGCAATCAGCCCCAGCATTTT.